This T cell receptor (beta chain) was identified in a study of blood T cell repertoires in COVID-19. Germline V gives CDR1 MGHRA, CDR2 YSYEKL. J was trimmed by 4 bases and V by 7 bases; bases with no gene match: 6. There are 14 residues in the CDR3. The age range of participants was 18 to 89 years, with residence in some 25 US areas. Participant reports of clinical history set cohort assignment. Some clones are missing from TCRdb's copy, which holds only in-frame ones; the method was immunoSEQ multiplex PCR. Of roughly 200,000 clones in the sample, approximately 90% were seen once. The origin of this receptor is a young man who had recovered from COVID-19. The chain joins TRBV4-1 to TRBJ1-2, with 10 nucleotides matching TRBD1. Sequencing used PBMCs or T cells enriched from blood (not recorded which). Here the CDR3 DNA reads TGCGCCAGCACGCGGACAGGGGGTATCTATGGCTACACCTTC. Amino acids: CASTRTGGIYGYTF.